This TCR beta chain was captured by sequencing in a study of T-cell reconstitution after alpha-beta-depleted transplantation in children. During its preparation, the TCRbeta library received unique molecular identifiers. Each CDR3 protein gets one entry after TCRdb re-called the PCR reads with MiXCR. Counted here are fewer than 700,000 distinct CDR3 sequences, roughly 13% occurring once; the ten biggest clones make up 2% to 2.5%. This CDR3 region has 13 residues. Germline CDR1 is SQVTM and CDR2 is ANQGSEA. Study-level points and caveats: Diversity and T-cell counts at one year after transplant derived mostly from new T cells.

A remark on this clonotype: Its cognate antigen is unknown.

The sample was PBMCs, mostly from graft donor cells, taken 360 days after TCRalphabeta/CD19-depleted stem cell transplant. The sequence was collected from a male patient younger than 18 who had a stem cell transplant for acute myeloid leukemia, so the T cells may come from the graft donor. The chain uses TRBV29-1 and TRBJ2-1; no definite D call. The CDR3 region is CSVLALRTNEQFF. CDR3 DNA: TGCAGTGTTCTCGCCCTCCGGACCAATGAGCAGTTCTTC.